Each of the 25 T cell receptor beta chains below was sequenced from the same sample in a study of cytomegalovirus exposure and HLA in healthy donors (dated by TCRdb to the late 2010s). Libraries were made using the immunoSEQ multiplex PCR assay. For the multiplex PCR, a mixture combining 60 forward primers for TCR Vbeta segments and 13 reverse primers for TCR Jbeta segments was used. This is the immuneACCESS table as TCRdb keeps it, with only in-frame sequences that have V and J called. A part of the clones is gone; compared with another copy, unresolved V genes explain less than half, and the rest is unexplained. This sample comprises approximately 70,000 clones, roughly 74% of them detected only once. Of the sample, over 9.5% falls within the top ten clones. The sequenced sample consisted of PBMCs. These receptors all come from a human donor in good health.

V usage is TRBV15 and J usage is TRBJ1-1; D is undetermined. The ends were cut back, 0 bases at V and 0 bases at J, with 14 bases in the middle. Per germline, CDR1 LNHNV and CDR2 YYDKDF (reference sequence). The CDR3 totals 17 residues. The CDR3 nucleotides read TGTGCCACCAGCAGAGATTGGAGGGCCCTTTTGAACACTGAAGCTTTCTTT. It is translated as CATSRDWRALLNTEAFF. The full variable domain, completed using reference TRBV15 and TRBJ1-1, is DAMVIQNPRYQVTQFGKPVTLSCSQTLNHNVMYWYQQKSSQAPKLLFHYYDKDFNNEADTPDNFQSRRPNTSFCFLDIRSPGLGDTAMYLCATSRDWRALLNTEAFFGQGTRLTVV.

CDR3 sequence: CASSRDRGNTEAFF. Written as DNA, the CDR3 is TGTGCCAGCAGCCGGGACAGGGGGAACACTGAAGCTTTCTTT. The chain couples TRBV7-3 to TRBJ1-1; 10 nucleotides match TRBD1. The CDR3 is 14 residues long. The V and J ends lost 5 bases and 1 base, in that order; junction bases with no gene match: 1. The germline CDR1 and CDR2 sequences are SGHTA and FQGTGA.

The J gene is TRBJ2-1, the V gene TRBV5-1; 10 bases line up with TRBD1. Germline V gives CDR1 SGHRS, CDR2 YFSETQ. Unmatched junction bases numbered 3, after V lost 0 bases and J lost 3 bases. CDR3 length: 16 amino acids. The CDR3 region has the DNA TGCGCCAGCAGCTTGGTCGGGACAGGGGTCTACAATGAGCAGTTCTTC. Translation: CASSLVGTGVYNEQFF. Combining the CDR3 with reference TRBV5-1 and TRBJ2-1 gives the whole variable domain KAGVTQTPRYLIKTRGQQVTLSCSPISGHRSVSWYQQTPGQGLQFLFEYFSETQRNKGNFPGRFSGRQFSNSRSEMNVSTLELGDSALYLCASSLVGTGVYNEQFFGPGTRLTVL.

The chain couples TRBV12-5 to TRBJ1-1; 9 bases fit TRBD1. With V trimmed by 5 bases and J by 5 bases, 9 bases remained unmatched. The CDR3 covers 15 residues. Germline V gene sequence: CDR1 LGHNT, CDR2 FRNRAP. The CDR3 loop reads CASGPTGGMGTEAFF. CDR3 bases: TGTGCTAGTGGTCCGACAGGGGGTATGGGGACTGAAGCTTTCTTT.

The chain has TRBV19 and TRBJ1-1, with 9 bases aligning to TRBD1. Germline trimming cut 4 bases from V and 2 bases from J; bases unmatched to any gene: 11. Germline loops: CDR1 LNHDA, CDR2 SQIVND (reference sequence). CDR3 size: 17 residues. In DNA form, the CDR3 reads TGTGCCAGTAGTACCTCACAGGGGGCGCGGAGAAACACTGAAGCTTTCTTT. Its translation: CASSTSQGARRNTEAFF. Filled out from reference TRBV19 and TRBJ1-1, the complete variable domain reads DGGITQSPKYLFRKEGQNVTLSCEQNLNHDAMYWYRQDPGQGLRLIYYSQIVNDFQKGDIAEGYSVSREKKESFPLTVTSAQKNPTAFYLCASSTSQGARRNTEAFFGQGTRLTVV.

The CDR3 DNA reads as TGTGCTAGTGGTTTGACAACGGACGGGAGAGCCTCGGCAGATACGCAGTATTTT. As protein: CASGLTTDGRASADTQYF. The chain links TRBV12-5 to TRBJ2-3; tentative D call: TRBD2 (6 bases). CDR1 is LGHNT and CDR2 is FRNRAP in the germline V gene. V was cut by 2 bases and J by 4 bases, with 22 bases left in between. The CDR3 has 18 residues.

V usage is TRBV5-6 and J usage is TRBJ1-2; TRBD1 aligns across 7 bases. The CDR3 has 14 residues. V was clipped by 0 bases and J by 5 bases; unmatched bases: 4. Germline values: CDR1 SGHDT, CDR2 YYEEEE. The CDR3 sequence is CASSLVGTEYGYTF. DNA of the CDR3: TGTGCCAGCAGCTTGGTTGGGACAGAGTATGGCTACACCTTC.

This clone was detected only once. V is TRBV9 and J is TRBJ1-4, with TRBD1 identical over 7 bases. The germline V gene encodes CDR1 SGDLS and CDR2 YYNGEE. This CDR3 contains 14 residues. V was pared by 3 bases and J by 6 bases, with 5 bases of the junction left unmatched. CDR3 DNA: TGTGCCAGCAGCGGCGGGACAGATGATGAAAAACTGTTTTTT. Its protein is CASSGGTDDEKLFF.

The chain is built from TRBV10-1 and TRBJ2-1; 13 bases agree with TRBD2. V gave up 5 bases and J gave up 7 bases; unmatched junction bases: 5. There are 15 residues in the CDR3. CDR1 WNHNN and CDR2 SYGVQD come from the germline V gene (reference sequence). CDR3 DNA: TGCGCCAGCAGTCCACTAGCGGGAGGGTCGAATGAGCAGTTCTTC. Its protein product is CASSPLAGGSNEQFF.

The chain carries TRBV6-5 and TRBJ2-1, with 7 bases aligning to TRBD1. There are 14 residues in the CDR3. Germline V gene data show CDR1 as MNHEY and CDR2 as SVGAGI. V lost 10 bases to trimming and J lost 4 bases; unmatched junction nucleotides: 10. The CDR3 nucleotides are TGTGCCACCTCTCTGGCCAGGGGGTACAATGAGCAGTTCTTC. Amino acids: CATSLARGYNEQFF.

The chain combines TRBV5-1 with TRBJ1-5; a possible D gene is TRBD1 (6 bases). Trimming removed 0 bases from V and 5 bases from J, with 15 bases in between. The V gene's germline CDR1 is SGHRS and CDR2 YFSETQ. This CDR3 contains 16 residues. CDR3 bases: TGCGCCAGCAGCTTGGGTAACTCAGGGGACGATCAGCCCCAGCATTTT. Its protein product is CASSLGNSGDDQPQHF. Based on the CDR3 plus reference TRBV5-1 and TRBJ1-5, the full variable domain is KAGVTQTPRYLIKTRGQQVTLSCSPISGHRSVSWYQQTPGQGLQFLFEYFSETQRNKGNFPGRFSGRQFSNSRSEMNVSTLELGDSALYLCASSLGNSGDDQPQHFGDGTRLSIL.

V usage is TRBV11-3 and J usage is TRBJ1-1; 7 nucleotides align to TRBD1. V shed 5 bases, J shed 4 bases, and the junction held 13 bases outside the gene matches. The CDR3 has 16 amino acids. Germline-derived CDR1 and CDR2 are SGHNT and YENEEA. CDR3 amino acids: CASSANRDRGGTEAFF. CDR3 nucleotide sequence: TGTGCCAGCAGCGCTAACCGGGACAGAGGGGGCACTGAAGCTTTCTTT. The full variable domain, its missing parts supplied by reference TRBV11-3 and TRBJ1-1, is EAGVVQSPRYKIIEKKQPVAFWCNPISGHNTLYWYLQNLGQGPELLIRYENEEAVDDSQLPKDRFSAERLKGVDSTLKIQPAELGDSAVYLCASSANRDRGGTEAFFGQGTRLTVV.

The CDR3 DNA is TGTGCCAGCAGCCAGGGACAGGGGGCAACCGGGGAGCTGTTTTTT. It specifies CASSQGQGATGELFF. This chain connects TRBV13 to TRBJ2-2; 12 nucleotides align to TRBD1. CDR3 length: 15 amino acids. Germline-derived CDR1 and CDR2 are PRHDT and FYEKMQ (reference sequence). V lost 5 bases, J lost 5 bases, and 3 bases stayed unmatched.

The table lists this clone with a few counts. The V call is TRBV9, the J call TRBJ2-1, with 9 nucleotides matching TRBD2. J gave up 4 bases and V 2 bases, and 13 bases lay outside the gene matches. This CDR3 is built from 18 residues. CDR1 is SGDLS, CDR2 YYNGEE, per germline. The CDR3 reads CASSVGASGTPPYNEQFF. In DNA, the CDR3 is TGTGCCAGCAGCGTTGGGGCTAGCGGGACACCCCCGTACAATGAGCAGTTCTTC.

The J gene is TRBJ2-7, the V gene TRBV6-5; TRBD2 matches at 8 bases. The CDR3 contains 14 residues. The germline CDR1 and CDR2 sequences are MNHEY and SVGAGI. Losses at the gene ends were 2 bases for V and 4 bases for J; bases not matched to a gene: 4. Here the CDR3 reads CASSYGSGKYEQYF. CDR3 sequence (DNA): TGTGCCAGCAGTTACGGTAGCGGGAAATACGAGCAGTACTTC.

This clone has only a few counts. The gene calls are TRBV6-5 and TRBJ1-2; no clear D gene. Trimming stripped 0 bases from V and 7 bases from J, with 9 bases between. This CDR3 region has 13 residues. Germline assignment: CDR1 MNHEY and CDR2 SVGAGI. In DNA form, the CDR3 reads TGTGCCAGCAGTTACTCGCAAACTTCTGGCTACACCTTC. Translating gives CASSYSQTSGYTF.

The rearrangement joins TRBV11-3 to TRBJ1-1, with D maybe TRBD1 (5 bases). The CDR3 is made up of 13 amino acids. CDR1 is SGHNT, CDR2 YENEEA, per germline. Trimming took 5 bases from V and 5 from J, leaving 12 bases between them. The CDR3 bases are TGTGCCAGCAGCCGGATAGGGGTGACTGAAGCTTTCTTT. It codes for CASSRIGVTEAFF. The whole variable domain, filled in from reference TRBV11-3 and TRBJ1-1, reads EAGVVQSPRYKIIEKKQPVAFWCNPISGHNTLYWYLQNLGQGPELLIRYENEEAVDDSQLPKDRFSAERLKGVDSTLKIQPAELGDSAVYLCASSRIGVTEAFFGQGTRLTVV.

This chain connects TRBV11-2 to TRBJ2-5, with 7 bases fitting TRBD2. The germline CDR1 and CDR2 sequences are SGHAT and FQNNGV. The CDR3 runs to 13 residues. V lost 5 bases, J lost 2 bases, and 2 bases stayed unmatched. CDR3 in amino acids: CASSQGLQETQYF. The CDR3 DNA sequence: TGTGCCAGCAGCCAGGGACTACAAGAGACCCAGTACTTC. Looking up the rest from reference TRBV11-2 and TRBJ2-5 gives the full variable domain: EAGVAQSPRYKIIEKRQSVAFWCNPISGHATLYWYQQILGQGPKLLIQFQNNGVVDDSQLPKDRFSAERLKGVDSTLKIQPAKLEDSAVYLCASSQGLQETQYFGPGTRLLVL.

This chain links TRBV28 with TRBJ2-7; maybe TRBD2 (6 bases). The length of the CDR3 is 16 residues. Looked up from germline, CDR1 is MDHEN and CDR2 is SYDVKM. The germline V and J ends were trimmed by 6 bases and 7 bases, with 25 bases remaining between them. The CDR3 reads CASSLVWDWARGEQYF. The CDR3, as DNA: TGTGCCAGCAGCTTAGTTTGGGACTGGGCCCGTGGGGAGCAGTACTTC.

The chain has TRBV27 and TRBJ2-6; D uncertain. Germline CDR1 MNHEY, CDR2 SMNVEV (reference sequence). This CDR3 region has 18 residues. V was clipped by 1 base and J by 0 bases, with 13 bases between them. The CDR3 sequence is CASSLWADRNSGANVLTF. The CDR3 nucleotides are TGTGCCAGCAGTTTATGGGCAGATAGGAACTCTGGGGCCAACGTCCTGACTTTC.

This clone was counted a single time. The rearrangement links TRBV5-8 to TRBJ2-3, with 7 bases lining up with TRBD1. Germline trimming cut 3 bases from V and 4 bases from J; bases unmatched to any gene: 5. Germline CDR1 reads SGHTS; CDR2 reads YDEGEE. This CDR3 has 14 residues. The CDR3 bases are TGTGCCAGCAGCTCGAACAGGGGTTCAGATACGCAGTATTTT. It specifies CASSSNRGSDTQYF.

This clone is a singleton in its sample. This chain joins TRBV7-8 and TRBJ1-1; perhaps TRBD1 as D (6 bases). CDR3 length: 15 amino acids. CDR1 is SGHVS and CDR2 is FQNEAQ in the germline V gene. Trimming cost V 1 base and J 0 bases, with 9 bases left between them. The CDR3 bases are TGTGCCAGCAGCTTAGTGGACAGAATGAACACTGAAGCTTTCTTT. Protein sequence: CASSLVDRMNTEAFF. Full variable domain (rest looked up from reference TRBV7-8 and TRBJ1-1): GAGVSQSPRYKVAKRGQDVALRCDPISGHVSLFWYQQALGQGPEFLTYFQNEAQLDKSGLPSDRFFAERPEGSVSTLKIQRTQQEDSAVYLCASSLVDRMNTEAFFGQGTRLTVV.

J is TRBJ1-3 and V is TRBV10-1; TRBD1 aligns across 7 bases. The CDR3 spans 16 residues. Germline V lookup: CDR1 WNHNN, CDR2 SYGVQD (reference sequence). V lost 0 bases, J lost 2 bases, and 4 bases stayed unmatched. The CDR3 region is CASSESTGKPGNTIYF. The CDR3 DNA sequence: TGCGCCAGCAGTGAGTCGACAGGGAAGCCTGGAAACACCATATATTTT.

In DNA, the CDR3 is TGTGCCAGCAGCTTTAAGGCCGTGGGGCCCCCCTCCTACAATGAGCAGTTCTTC. As protein: CASSFKAVGPPSYNEQFF. The chain uses TRBV11-1 and TRBJ2-1, with D maybe TRBD1 (5 bases). V dropped 3 bases and J dropped 0 bases, with 18 bases sitting between them. This CDR3 is 18 amino acids long. Germline-derived CDR1 and CDR2 are SGHAT and FQDESV (reference sequence). Using reference TRBV11-1 and TRBJ2-1 for the parts outside the CDR3, the full variable domain is EAEVAQSPRYKITEKSQAVAFWCDPISGHATLYWYRQILGQGPELLVQFQDESVVDDSQLPKDRFSAERLKGVDSTLKIQPAELGDSAMYLCASSFKAVGPPSYNEQFFGPGTRLTVL.

The chain recombines TRBV19 with TRBJ2-2; D perhaps matches TRBD1 (6 bases). The CDR3 sequence is 14 residues long. V was pared by 7 bases and J by 3 bases, with 12 bases between. Germline V gene data show CDR1 as LNHDA and CDR2 as SQIVND (reference sequence). CDR3 nucleotides: TGTGCCAGTACCACGGACAGTTACACCGGGGAGCTGTTTTTT. Protein: CASTTDSYTGELFF.